The 7 T cell receptor beta chains reported below all come from one sample, sequenced in a study of spatial heterogeneity in lung cancer. The time point is: sample taken at primary tumor resection. Whole RNA from tumor, nontumor lung or frozen PBMC was sequenced unsorted. MiXCR was run by TCRdb on the 5' RACE reads, yielding one entry per CDR3 protein. The sample lists some 47,000 distinct CDR3 sequences, roughly 7.5% occurring once. Sample: PBMCs, taken at surgery. Receptors originate from a female donor with early-stage non-small cell lung cancer.

V and J are TRBV24-1 and TRBJ2-1; 9 bases fit TRBD2. The CDR3 has 13 amino acids. In germline, CDR1 is KGHDR, CDR2 SFDVKD. V gave up 9 bases and J gave up 3 bases; unmatched junction bases: 2. CDR3 loop: CATGRGGYNEQFF. The CDR3 DNA is TGTGCCACCGGGCGGGGGGGCTACAATGAGCAGTTCTTC.

This clonotype was seen a handful of times. The gene calls are TRBV6-5 and TRBJ2-3; tentatively, D is TRBD1 (5 bases). Germline V CDR1 and CDR2: MNHEY, SVGAGI. This CDR3 comprises 14 residues. V was cut by 7 bases and J by 2 bases, with 13 bases left in between. CDR3 nucleotides: TGTGCCAGCATGGGCCAGGGCCACACAGATACGCAGTATTTT. It yields the protein CASMGQGHTDTQYF.

In its sample, this clonotype was seen many times. This chain links TRBV28 with TRBJ1-2; 9 bases line up with TRBD1. CDR3 length equals 15 residues. Germline CDR1 MDHEN, CDR2 SYDVKM. The V segment lost 6 bases and the J segment 8 bases; nucleotides outside the gene matches: 13. The CDR3 DNA follows: TGTGCCAGCAGAACGGCGGGACAGGGCCGGCGGGGCTACACCTTC. It is translated as CASRTAGQGRRGYTF.

This chain connects TRBV2 to TRBJ1-1, with TRBD1 as a possible D gene (5 bases). Germline CDR1 and CDR2: SNHLY and FYNNEI. V lost 4 bases, J lost 4 bases, and 7 bases lay in between. The CDR3 consists of 12 residues. CDR3 loop: CASSGGGTEAFF. The CDR3, as DNA: TGTGCCAGCAGTGGGGGGGGCACTGAAGCTTTCTTT.

This clonotype was seen ten or more times. The chain combines TRBV5-1 with TRBJ2-1, with 9 bases lining up with TRBD1. The V gene's germline CDR1 is SGHRS and CDR2 YFSETQ. Trimming cost V 3 bases and J 7 bases; bases outside gene matches: 5. This CDR3 contains 14 residues. CDR3 coding DNA: TGCGCCAGCAGCTCGGGACAGGGTGGGAATGAGCAGTTCTTC. It yields the protein CASSSGQGGNEQFF.

CDR3 loop: CASSAPHPVGAAEAFF. In DNA, the CDR3 is TGTGCCAGCAGTGCCCCCCACCCCGTGGGGGCGGCTGAAGCTTTCTTT. The rearrangement uses TRBV25-1 and TRBJ1-1, with D possibly being TRBD1 (6 bases). CDR3 size: 16 residues. V was cut by 4 bases and J by 6 bases, with 21 bases left in between. The V gene's germline CDR1 is MGHDK and CDR2 SYGVNS.

CDR3 in amino acids: CASSVWVDRRMETQYF. The DNA for the CDR3 is TGTGCCAGCAGCGTATGGGTAGACCGCCGGATGGAGACCCAGTACTTC. The chain employs TRBV9 and TRBJ2-5; D remains ambiguous. Germline V lookup: CDR1 SGDLS, CDR2 YYNGEE. The V and J ends lost 1 base and 5 bases respectively, with 18 bases between them. The CDR3 runs 16 residues.